The clone carrying this T cell receptor (beta chain) occurred once. Its specificity is not known. A much larger clone lies one base from this, so it may be a read error. The authors built bulk TCR libraries by previously described methods with listed TCR primers. A single record per CDR3 protein comes from TCRdb applying MiXCR to the PCR reads. Of approximately 670,000 distinct CDR3 sequences in the sample, about 20% were seen once. Sorting selected naive CD8 T cells with a CD8+CD4-CCR7+CD45RA+ phenotype. Germline loops: CDR1 LNHDA, CDR2 SQIVND (reference sequence). Trimming took off 7 bases at V and 6 bases at J, with 18 bases between the two ends. This CDR3 region has 15 residues. These data belong to a study of molecular identifiers for immune sequencing clone quantification. Whole-study results and caveats: Over 98% of effector molecules, but under 1% in naive cells, were held by clones with more than 20 RNA copies. Jurkat TCR RNA from one cell was spiked into about a million naive cells, and it was reportedly detectable there.

The V gene is TRBV19, the J gene TRBJ2-2; unclear D gene. Material for sequencing was naive CD8+ T cells from blood, with Jurkat cell RNA spiked in. As for subset: FACS-sorted CD8+CD4-CCR7+CD45RA+ naive T cells. This TCR was sampled from a human donor in good health. Some libraries in this study had Jurkat cell RNA spiked in. The CDR3 sequence: CASTAGSRSSGELFF. CDR3 DNA: TGTGCCAGTACGGCTGGCAGTAGAAGCTCCGGGGAGCTGTTTTTT.